The 21 T cell receptor beta chains presented below share a single source sample, sequenced in a study of T cells in Graves' hyperthyroidism and ophthalmopathy. Researchers amplified the TCR beta CDR3 regions from RNA transcripts. With the HTBI primer set, the TCR CDR3 went through a first round of RT-PCR. TCRdb recomputed calls from the multiplex PCR reads with MiXCR, one row per CDR3 protein. This sample has 600,000 to 700,000 distinct CDR3 sequences, with 45% found just once. Sequencing input: peripheral blood or thyroid tissue (not recorded which). All receptors come from an adult man with Graves' disease, either hyperthyroidism or ophthalmopathy (not recorded which).

This clonotype was recorded many times. The chain joins TRBV7-9 to TRBJ1-2, with D possibly being TRBD1 (5 bases). Trimming pared 6 bases from V and 7 bases from J, leaving 18 bases between. This CDR3 is built from 14 residues. Germline CDR1 reads SEHNR; CDR2 reads FQNEAQ (reference sequence). In DNA, the CDR3 is TGTGCCAGCAGTGACCATGCGTCCGGGGCTGGCTACACCTTC. As protein: CASSDHASGAGYTF.

As concerns this clonotype: A much larger clone sits a single nucleotide away, making a read error possible. This chain connects TRBV2 to TRBJ1-5; perhaps TRBD1 as D (5 bases). Germline V gives CDR1 SNHLY, CDR2 FYNNEI. This CDR3 is built from 15 residues. The CDR3 region is CASGEGPNLGQPQHF. Written as DNA, the CDR3 is TGTGCCAGCGGTGAGGGGCCGAACCTCGGGCAGCCCCAGCATTTT. Full variable domain (missing parts from reference TRBV2 and TRBJ1-5): EPEVTQTPSHQVTQMGQEVILRCVPISNHLYFYWYRQILGQKVEFLVSFYNNEISEKSEIFDDQFSVERPDGSNFTLKIRSTKLEDSAMYFCASGEGPNLGQPQHFGDGTRLSIL.

J is TRBJ1-6 and V is TRBV2; 9 bases fit TRBD1. The CDR3 runs 14 residues. Germline trimming cut 5 bases from V and 9 bases from J; bases unmatched to any gene: 5. Germline CDR1 SNHLY, CDR2 FYNNEI. The CDR3 nucleotides read TGTGCCAGCAGTTTCACAGGGGGCGTTTCACCCCTCCACTTT. Encoded protein: CASSFTGGVSPLHF.

The chain carries TRBV20-1 and TRBJ2-5; 12 bases map to TRBD2. Germline CDR1 reads DFQATT; CDR2 reads SNEGSKA (reference sequence). V was pared by 0 bases and J by 2 bases, with 4 bases of the junction left unmatched. The CDR3 is 16 residues long. This CDR3 reads CSARDFLAGGQETQYF. As DNA, the CDR3 is TGCAGTGCTAGAGATTTCCTAGCGGGAGGGCAAGAGACCCAGTACTTC.

V gene TRBV20-1 combines with J gene TRBJ2-7, with 9 bases identical to TRBD1. The germline CDR1 and CDR2 sequences are DFQATT and SNEGSKA (reference sequence). The CDR3 loop spans 15 amino acids. V lost 1 base to trimming and J lost 2 bases; unmatched junction nucleotides: 6. Here the CDR3 reads CSARAPGQGPYEQYF. Written as DNA, the CDR3 is TGCAGTGCTAGAGCTCCGGGACAGGGACCCTACGAGCAGTACTTC.

About this clonotype: The CDR3 carries no conserved terminal phenylalanine or tryptophan, so it likely arises from a read error. It is unclear where the CDR3 begins or ends on the DNA, so no DNA is shown, and the CDR3 is as TCRdb lists it. The chain couples TRBV7-6 to TRBJ2-5; the table's D call TRBD2 went unverified against the DNA. The CDR3 is 8 residues long, ends included. Per germline, CDR1 SGHVS and CDR2 FNYEAQ. This CDR3 is CASNELAG.

This chain links TRBV5-1 with TRBJ2-7; maybe TRBD2 (6 bases). Deletions cut 8 bases from V and 2 bases from J, with 17 bases between. Germline CDR1 reads SGHRS; CDR2 reads YFSETQ. This CDR3 contains 14 residues. The CDR3 region is CASQPGLGAYEQYF. The CDR3 DNA follows: TGCGCCAGTCAGCCGGGACTGGGAGCCTACGAGCAGTACTTC.

This clonotype occurred many times. V gene TRBV7-3 combines with J gene TRBJ1-1; D is ambiguous. Germline V gene data show CDR1 as SGHTA and CDR2 as FQGTGA. V was clipped by 4 bases and J by 3 bases, with 9 bases between them. CDR3 length equals 13 residues. In DNA, the CDR3 is TGTGCCAGCAGCTCCGACGGTGACACTGAAGCTTTCTTT. Translated: CASSSDGDTEAFF.

Notes on this clonotype: A read error may be the cause here, since a much bigger clone is one base away. V usage is TRBV7-6 and J usage is TRBJ2-2, with a weak D call TRBD2 (6 bases). The CDR3 is made up of 15 amino acids. The V end was cut by 2 bases, the J end by 3 bases, with 10 bases between. Germline CDR1 and CDR2: SGHVS and FNYEAQ. The CDR3 coding sequence is TGTGCCAGCAGCTTAAAGGCGGGGTACACCGGGGAGCTGTTTTTT. Amino acid sequence: CASSLKAGYTGELFF.

In this sample, this clonotype turned up a few times. DNA of the CDR3: TGCAGTGCTAGACCGGGATCGAACACCGGGGAGCTGTTTTTT. Its protein product is CSARPGSNTGELFF. The V call is TRBV20-1, the J call TRBJ2-2; a possible D gene is TRBD2 (5 bases). Between the trimmed V and J ends, which lost 2 bases and 0 bases, there was a span of 7 bases. This CDR3 is 14 amino acids long. The germline V gene has CDR1 DFQATT and CDR2 SNEGSKA (reference sequence).

This rearrangement joins TRBV9 to TRBJ1-2; the match to TRBD1 covers 9 bases. CDR3 length: 16 residues. After removal of 4 bases from V and 5 bases from J, the junction contained 12 bases not matched to a gene. CDR1 and CDR2 from the germline V gene are SGDLS and YYNGEE. The CDR3 protein is CASSQGAQGALYGYTF. The DNA of the CDR3 is TGTGCCAGCAGCCAAGGAGCACAGGGGGCTTTGTATGGCTACACCTTC.

This clonotype was seen repeatedly, ten times or more. This chain uses TRBV2 with TRBJ2-6; D may be TRBD1 or TRBD2 (5 bases each). The CDR3 spans 15 residues. Looked up from germline, CDR1 is SNHLY and CDR2 is FYNNEI. Between the trimmed V and J ends, which lost 3 bases and 2 bases, there was a span of 8 bases. CDR3 nucleotide sequence: TGTGCCAGCAGTGAGGGGGTAGCTGGGGCCAACGTCCTGACTTTC. Translation: CASSEGVAGANVLTF. The full variable domain, rest sourced from reference TRBV2 and TRBJ2-6, is EPEVTQTPSHQVTQMGQEVILRCVPISNHLYFYWYRQILGQKVEFLVSFYNNEISEKSEIFDDQFSVERPDGSNFTLKIRSTKLEDSAMYFCASSEGVAGANVLTFGAGSRLTVL.

This clonotype was picked up a small number of times. J is TRBJ1-2 and V is TRBV20-1, with 9 bases fitting TRBD1. The CDR3 has 15 amino acids. Germline CDR1 is DFQATT and CDR2 is SNEGSKA (reference sequence). The ends lost 3 bases at V and 4 bases at J; junction bases unmatched: 9. This CDR3 is CSARGTGTGSYGYTF. The CDR3 DNA reads as TGCAGTGCTAGGGGAACCGGGACAGGGTCCTATGGCTACACCTTC.

This clonotype has only one observation. As the CDR3 is not closed by the conserved phenylalanine or tryptophan, this likely results from a read error. This sequence joins TRBV16 and TRBJ1-1; D not certain. The ends were cut back, 3 bases at V and 4 bases at J, with 0 bases in the middle. CDR3 length: 10 amino acids. Germline V gene data show CDR1 as KGHSY and CDR2 as FQNENV. The CDR3 nucleotides are TGTGCCAGCAGCCACACTGAAGCTTTCCTT. Its translation is CASSHTEAFL.

V is TRBV25-1 and J is TRBJ1-3; 8 nucleotides line up with TRBD1. V lost 3 bases, J lost 4 bases, and 11 bases stayed unmatched. The CDR3 runs to 17 residues. Germline V CDR1 and CDR2: MGHDK, SYGVNS. The CDR3, as DNA: TGTGCCAGCAGTGATAAGAACAGGGGGTCGGGAGGAAACACCATATATTTT. Protein: CASSDKNRGSGGNTIYF.

A remark on this clonotype: The junction shows a germline mismatch at one end, possibly a read error. CDR3 region: CAISDGTGYNQPRHF. CDR3 DNA sequence: TGTGCCATCAGTGACGGCACAGGATACAATCAGCCCCGGCATTTT. The rearrangement uses TRBV10-3 and TRBJ1-5; maybe TRBD1 (5 bases). CDR1 ENHRY and CDR2 SYGVKD come from the germline V gene. The CDR3 consists of 15 residues.

The V and J genes are TRBV20-1 and TRBJ2-7; D may be TRBD2 (6 bases). CDR3 size: 11 residues. Germline V gene sequence: CDR1 DFQATT, CDR2 SNEGSKA (reference sequence). V lost 4 bases and J 3 bases, leaving 7 bases between the germline ends. The CDR3 reads CSATSVYEQYF. The CDR3 coding sequence is TGCAGTGCTACTAGCGTCTACGAGCAGTACTTC.

This clonotype was counted a few times. This sequence joins TRBV7-9 and TRBJ2-7; no reliable D call. Germline CDR1 SEHNR, CDR2 FQNEAQ (reference sequence). The CDR3 is 14 amino acids. V lost 6 bases and J 0 bases, leaving 12 bases between the germline ends. CDR3 residues: CASSYGRTSYEQYF. The CDR3 coding sequence is TGTGCCAGCAGTTACGGTCGGACCTCCTACGAGCAGTACTTC.

The chain links TRBV24-1 to TRBJ1-4; the match to TRBD1 covers 11 bases. This CDR3 is built from 16 residues. Germline V gene sequence: CDR1 KGHDR, CDR2 SFDVKD. V was clipped by 3 bases and J by 6 bases; unmatched bases: 5. The CDR3 sequence: CATSDAPGQGDEKLFF. CDR3 coding DNA: TGTGCCACCAGTGATGCTCCGGGACAGGGGGATGAAAAACTGTTTTTT.

This clonotype has just a few counts. Being one base from a much bigger clone, this may be a read error. This chain links TRBV11-1 with TRBJ2-7; TRBD1 agrees at 7 bases. CDR3 length: 14 amino acids. With 3 bases clipped from V and 5 bases from J, the junction kept 7 bases outside the gene matches. The V gene's germline CDR1 is SGHAT and CDR2 FQDESV (reference sequence). The CDR3, as DNA: TGTGCCAGCAGCTTCCGGGACAGTGGGAACGAGCAGTACTTC. This gives the protein CASSFRDSGNEQYF.

The V and J genes are TRBV13 and TRBJ1-2, with a weak D call TRBD1 (5 bases). V lost 5 bases and J lost 0, with 10 bases in between. Germline CDR1 reads PRHDT; CDR2 reads FYEKMQ (reference sequence). This CDR3 has 14 residues. CDR3 DNA sequence: TGTGCCAGCAGCGCAATGGGGGCTAACTATGGCTACACCTTC. It encodes CASSAMGANYGYTF. Drawing the rest from reference TRBV13 and TRBJ1-2, the complete variable domain is AAGVIQSPRHLIKEKRETATLKCYPIPRHDTVYWYQQGPGQDPQFLISFYEKMQSDKGSIPDRFSAQQFSDYHSELNMSSLELGDSALYFCASSAMGANYGYTFGSGTRLTVV.